The present T cell receptor (beta chain) was sequenced within a study of cytomegalovirus exposure and HLA in healthy donors. Looking at the study overall: A previous analysis identified 95 million to 140 million unique TCR beta sequences derived from about 180 million T cells.

PCR involved 60 Vbeta and 13 Jbeta primers. Sequencing used immunoSEQ multiplex PCR; TCRdb keeps in-frame clones, though not all of them. The sample contains some 150,000 clones, roughly four fifths of which appear only once. Germline V lookup: CDR1 KGHSH, CDR2 LQKENI. The CDR3 totals 13 residues. The trim removed 3 bases at V and 4 bases at J, leaving 0 bases unmatched. The receptor's source is a man aged 40-49 years in good health and CMV-seropositive. The chain joins TRBV18 to TRBJ1-2; 9 nucleotides agree with TRBD1. The sequencing sample was made of PBMCs. CDR3 region: CASSPDRGYGYTF. The CDR3 DNA follows: TGTGCCAGCTCACCGGACAGGGGCTATGGCTACACCTTC. Using reference TRBV18 and TRBJ1-2 for the parts outside the CDR3, the full variable domain is NAGVMQNPRHLVRRRGQEARLRCSPMKGHSHVYWYRQLPEEGLKFMVYLQKENIIDESGMPKERFSAEFPKEGPSILRIQQVVRGDSAAYFCASSPDRGYGYTFGSGTRLTVV.